This entry features one T cell receptor (beta chain) sequence. What it binds is unknown. The germline gives CDR1 MNHEY, CDR2 SVGAGI. The CDR3 is made up of 16 amino acids. With 0 bases clipped from V and 6 bases from J, the junction kept 5 bases outside the gene matches. Stem cell-like memory, regulatory, central memory and naive CD4+ cells were sorted via CD45RO/CCR7/CD25/CD127/CD95/CD27. As every portion of the isolated RNA was reverse transcribed, the sequencing read expressed TCRB transcripts. Profiling relied on immunoSEQ multiplex PCR, and the TCRdb table lists in-frame clones only, not all of them. The data show 80,000 to 90,000 clones, with 25% to 35% seen just once and 0.4% to 0.45% held by the top ten. The data originate from a study of beta chain features in type 1 diabetes. Study-wide findings and caveats: A greater similarity of naive, central memory and Treg TCRB repertoires was seen among patients than among healthy donors. Any role of HLA type in TCRB rearrangement remained unresolved here. Researchers cautioned that cDNA sequencing could over-represent cells with high TCR expression.

The chain has TRBV6-5 and TRBJ2-1; 10 bases are shared with TRBD2. The receptor comes from a woman between 18 and 30 years old in good health. The sequencing sample was made of stem cell memory CD4+ T cells from blood. The CDR3 is CASSYSGSGGINEQFF. For the CDR3, the DNA is TGTGCCAGCAGTTACTCAGGTAGCGGGGGGATCAATGAGCAGTTCTTC.